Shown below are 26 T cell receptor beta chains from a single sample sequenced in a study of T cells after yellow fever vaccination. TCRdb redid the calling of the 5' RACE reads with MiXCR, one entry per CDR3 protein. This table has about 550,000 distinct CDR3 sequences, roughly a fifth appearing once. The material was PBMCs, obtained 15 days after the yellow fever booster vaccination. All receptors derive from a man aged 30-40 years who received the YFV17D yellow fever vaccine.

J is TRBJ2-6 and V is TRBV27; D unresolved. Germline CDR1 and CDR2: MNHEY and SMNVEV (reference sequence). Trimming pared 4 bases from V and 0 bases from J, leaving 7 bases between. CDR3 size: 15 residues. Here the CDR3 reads CASSSRYSGANVLTF. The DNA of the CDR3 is TGTGCCAGCAGTTCCCGGTACTCTGGGGCCAACGTCCTGACTTTC.

This chain's CDR3 is CASSLTGGWETQYF. In nucleotides, the CDR3 is TGTGCCAGCAGTCTAACAGGGGGCTGGGAGACCCAGTACTTC. The gene calls are TRBV28 and TRBJ2-5; 9 bases align to TRBD1. The CDR3 totals 14 residues. The germline gives CDR1 MDHEN, CDR2 SYDVKM. Trimming cost V 5 bases and J 5 bases; bases outside gene matches: 6. The variable domain in full, completed from reference TRBV28 and TRBJ2-5, reads DVKVTQSSRYLVKRTGEKVFLECVQDMDHENMFWYRQDPGLGLRLIYFSYDVKMKEKGDIPEGYSVSREKKERFSLILESASTNQTSMYLCASSLTGGWETQYFGPGTRLLVL.

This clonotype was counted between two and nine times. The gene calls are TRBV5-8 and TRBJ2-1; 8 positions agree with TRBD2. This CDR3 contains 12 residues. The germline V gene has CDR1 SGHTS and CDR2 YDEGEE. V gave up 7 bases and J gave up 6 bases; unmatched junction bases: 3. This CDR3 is CASGTRSNEQFF. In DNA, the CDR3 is TGTGCCAGCGGGACTAGAAGCAATGAGCAGTTCTTC.

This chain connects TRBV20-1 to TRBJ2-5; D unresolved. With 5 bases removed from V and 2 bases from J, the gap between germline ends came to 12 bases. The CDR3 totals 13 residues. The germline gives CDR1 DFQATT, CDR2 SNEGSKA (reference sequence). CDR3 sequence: CSAHLRAQETQYF. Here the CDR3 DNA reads TGCAGTGCTCACCTAAGGGCACAAGAGACCCAGTACTTC.

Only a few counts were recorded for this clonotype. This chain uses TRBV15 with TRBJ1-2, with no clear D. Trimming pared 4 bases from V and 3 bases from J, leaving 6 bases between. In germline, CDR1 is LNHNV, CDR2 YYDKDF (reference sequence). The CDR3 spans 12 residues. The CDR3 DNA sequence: TGTGCCACCAGCAAAGATTACTATGGCTACACCTTC. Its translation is CATSKDYYGYTF.

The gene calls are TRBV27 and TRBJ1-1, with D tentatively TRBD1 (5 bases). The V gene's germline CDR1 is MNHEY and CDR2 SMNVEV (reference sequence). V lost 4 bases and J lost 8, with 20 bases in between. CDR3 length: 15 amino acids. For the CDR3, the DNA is TGTGCCAGCAGTTCGGTCGGGGGAGAACGGGGCGAAGCTTTCTTT. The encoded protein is CASSSVGGERGEAFF.

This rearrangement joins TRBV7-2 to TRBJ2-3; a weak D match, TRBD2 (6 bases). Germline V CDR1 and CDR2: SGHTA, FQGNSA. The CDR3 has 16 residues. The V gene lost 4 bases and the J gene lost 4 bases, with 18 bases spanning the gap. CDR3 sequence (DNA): TGTGCCAGCAGCTCCTATCCGGGACTTAAAGCAGATACGCAGTATTTT. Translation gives CASSSYPGLKADTQYF.

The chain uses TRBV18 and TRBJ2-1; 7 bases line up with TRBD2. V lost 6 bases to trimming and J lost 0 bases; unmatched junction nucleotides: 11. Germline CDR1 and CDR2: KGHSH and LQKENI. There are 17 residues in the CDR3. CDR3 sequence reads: CASSLNLAASSYNEQFF. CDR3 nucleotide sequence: TGTGCCAGCTCCCTCAATCTAGCGGCTAGCTCCTACAATGAGCAGTTCTTC.

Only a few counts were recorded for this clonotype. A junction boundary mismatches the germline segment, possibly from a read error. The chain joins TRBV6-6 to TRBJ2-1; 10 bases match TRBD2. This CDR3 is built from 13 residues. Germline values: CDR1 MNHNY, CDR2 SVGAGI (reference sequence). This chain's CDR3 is CASSYSSGREPPF. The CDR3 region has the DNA TGTGCCAGCAGTTACTCAAGCGGGAGGGAACCACCCTTC.

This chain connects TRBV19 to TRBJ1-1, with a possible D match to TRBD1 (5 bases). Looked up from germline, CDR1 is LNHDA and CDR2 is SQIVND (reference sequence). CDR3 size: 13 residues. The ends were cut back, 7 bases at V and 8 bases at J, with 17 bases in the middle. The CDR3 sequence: CASTRTGPKEAFF. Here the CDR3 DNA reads TGTGCCAGTACCAGAACGGGACCCAAGGAAGCTTTCTTT.

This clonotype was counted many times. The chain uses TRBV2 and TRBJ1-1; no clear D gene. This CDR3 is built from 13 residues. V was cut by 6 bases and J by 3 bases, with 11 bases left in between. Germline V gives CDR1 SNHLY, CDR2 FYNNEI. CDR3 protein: CASREVSDTEAFF. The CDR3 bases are TGTGCCAGCAGGGAGGTTTCGGACACTGAAGCTTTCTTT.

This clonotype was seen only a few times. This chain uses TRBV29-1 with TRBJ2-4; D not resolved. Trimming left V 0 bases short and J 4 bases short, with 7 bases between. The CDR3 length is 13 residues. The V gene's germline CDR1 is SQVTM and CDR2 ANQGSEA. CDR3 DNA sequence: TGCAGCGTTGAAGATTCCAGAAAAAACATTCAGTACTTC. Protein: CSVEDSRKNIQYF.

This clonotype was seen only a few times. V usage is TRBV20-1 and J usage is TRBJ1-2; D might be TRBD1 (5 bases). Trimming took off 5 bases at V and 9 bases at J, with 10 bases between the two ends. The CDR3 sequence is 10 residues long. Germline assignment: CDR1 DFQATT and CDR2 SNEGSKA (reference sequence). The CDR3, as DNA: TGCAGTGCTGGGGGGAACAGCTACACCTTC. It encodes CSAGGNSYTF.

This CDR3 is CASKGTGTYEQYF. The CDR3 DNA follows: TGTGCCAGCAAAGGGACAGGGACCTACGAGCAGTACTTC. This rearrangement joins TRBV27 to TRBJ2-7, with 9 nucleotides matching TRBD1. Looked up from germline, CDR1 is MNHEY and CDR2 is SMNVEV (reference sequence). With V trimmed by 7 bases and J by 2 bases, 3 bases remained unmatched. The CDR3 is made up of 13 amino acids.

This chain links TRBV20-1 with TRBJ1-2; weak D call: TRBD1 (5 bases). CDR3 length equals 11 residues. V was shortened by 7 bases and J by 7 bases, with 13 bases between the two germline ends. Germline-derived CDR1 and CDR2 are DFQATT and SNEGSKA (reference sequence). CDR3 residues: CSVYQGFGYTF. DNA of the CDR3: TGCAGTGTCTACCAGGGTTTTGGCTACACCTTC.

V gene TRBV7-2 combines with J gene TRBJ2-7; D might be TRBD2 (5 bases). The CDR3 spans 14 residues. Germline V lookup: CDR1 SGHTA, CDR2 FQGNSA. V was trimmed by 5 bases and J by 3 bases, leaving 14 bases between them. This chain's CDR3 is CASSPRLYLYEQYF. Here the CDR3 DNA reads TGTGCCAGCAGCCCCCGACTATACCTCTACGAGCAGTACTTC.

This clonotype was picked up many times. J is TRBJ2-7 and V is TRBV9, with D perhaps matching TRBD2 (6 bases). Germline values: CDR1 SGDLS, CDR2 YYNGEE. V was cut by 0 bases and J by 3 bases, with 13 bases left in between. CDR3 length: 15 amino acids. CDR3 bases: TGTGCCAGCAGCGTAGACGGCGGGATCAACTACGAGCAGTACTTC. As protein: CASSVDGGINYEQYF.

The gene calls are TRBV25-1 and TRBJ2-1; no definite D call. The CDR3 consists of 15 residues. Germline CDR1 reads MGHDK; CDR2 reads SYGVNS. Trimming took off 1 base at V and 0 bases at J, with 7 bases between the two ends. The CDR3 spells CASSESVSSYNEQFF. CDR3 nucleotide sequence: TGTGCCAGCAGTGAATCGGTGAGCTCCTACAATGAGCAGTTCTTC. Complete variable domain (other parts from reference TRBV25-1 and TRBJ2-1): EADIYQTPRYLVIGTGKKITLECSQTMGHDKMYWYQQDPGMELHLIHYSYGVNSTEKGDLSSESTVSRIRTEHFPLTLESARPSHTSQYLCASSESVSSYNEQFFGPGTRLTVL.

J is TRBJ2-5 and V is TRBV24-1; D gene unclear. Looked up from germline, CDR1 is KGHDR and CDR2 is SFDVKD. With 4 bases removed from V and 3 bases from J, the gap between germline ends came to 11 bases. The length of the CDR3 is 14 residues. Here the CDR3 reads CATSEPGSKETQYF. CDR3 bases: TGTGCCACCAGTGAACCGGGTTCTAAAGAGACCCAGTACTTC.

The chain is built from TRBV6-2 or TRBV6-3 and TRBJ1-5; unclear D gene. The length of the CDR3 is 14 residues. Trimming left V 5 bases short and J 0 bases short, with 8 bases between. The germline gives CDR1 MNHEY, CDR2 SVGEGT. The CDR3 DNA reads TGTGCCAGCAGTCTTCAAGATAGCAATCAGCCCCAGCATTTT. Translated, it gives CASSLQDSNQPQHF.

This CDR3 is CASSSYGLGDYEQYF. As DNA, the CDR3 is TGTGCCAGCAGCTCCTACGGCTTAGGCGATTACGAGCAGTACTTC. The chain uses TRBV7-9 and TRBJ2-7; no firm D call. Germline CDR1 reads SEHNR; CDR2 reads FQNEAQ (reference sequence). The CDR3 consists of 15 residues. V was trimmed by 4 bases and J by 4 bases, leaving 17 bases between them.

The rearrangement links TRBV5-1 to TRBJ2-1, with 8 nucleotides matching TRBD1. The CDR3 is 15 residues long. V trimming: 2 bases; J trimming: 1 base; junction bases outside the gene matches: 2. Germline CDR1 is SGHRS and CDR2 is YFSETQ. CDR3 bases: TGCGCCAGCAGCTTCCGACAGGGGTCCTACAATGAGCAGTTCTTC. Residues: CASSFRQGSYNEQFF. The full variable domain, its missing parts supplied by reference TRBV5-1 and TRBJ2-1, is KAGVTQTPRYLIKTRGQQVTLSCSPISGHRSVSWYQQTPGQGLQFLFEYFSETQRNKGNFPGRFSGRQFSNSRSEMNVSTLELGDSALYLCASSFRQGSYNEQFFGPGTRLTVL.

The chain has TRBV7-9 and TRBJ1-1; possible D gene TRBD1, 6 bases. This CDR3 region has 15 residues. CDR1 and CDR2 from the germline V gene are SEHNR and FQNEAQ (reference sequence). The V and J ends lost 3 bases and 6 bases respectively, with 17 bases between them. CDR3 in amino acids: CASSFQGRLGAEAFF. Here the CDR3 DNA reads TGTGCCAGCAGCTTCCAGGGGCGGCTCGGCGCTGAAGCTTTCTTT.

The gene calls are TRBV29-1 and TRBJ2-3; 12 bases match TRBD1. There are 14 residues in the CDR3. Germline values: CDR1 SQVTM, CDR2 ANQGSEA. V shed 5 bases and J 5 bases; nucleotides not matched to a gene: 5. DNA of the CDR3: TGCAGCGTTTCGGGACAGGGGGCCAAAGATACGCAGTATTTT. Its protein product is CSVSGQGAKDTQYF.

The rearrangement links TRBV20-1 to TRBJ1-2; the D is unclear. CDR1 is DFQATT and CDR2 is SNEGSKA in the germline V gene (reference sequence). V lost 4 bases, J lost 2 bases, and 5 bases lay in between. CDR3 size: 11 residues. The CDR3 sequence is CSAKDNYGYTF. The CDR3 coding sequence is TGCAGTGCTAAAGACAACTATGGCTACACCTTC.

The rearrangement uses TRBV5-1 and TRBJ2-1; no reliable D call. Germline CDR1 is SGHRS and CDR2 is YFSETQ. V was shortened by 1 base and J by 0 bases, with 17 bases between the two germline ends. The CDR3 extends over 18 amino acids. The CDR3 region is CASSLRSERESSYNEQFF. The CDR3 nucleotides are TGCGCCAGCAGCTTGAGGAGCGAACGAGAAAGCTCCTACAATGAGCAGTTCTTC.